This T cell receptor beta chain was recovered during a study of cytomegalovirus exposure and HLA in healthy donors. The wider study: Earlier work reported some 110 million unique TCR beta sequences from roughly 180 million T cells.

Amplification used 60 Vbeta primers and 13 Jbeta primers. Measured with immunoSEQ multiplex PCR; TCRdb has only the in-frame clones, and not every one. The data show around 150,000 clones, with about 80% seen just once and about an eighth held by the top ten. General study points: A highly shared variant cluster was judged a likely technical artifact. Associated with HLA alleles at 0.05 false discovery rate in a later analysis were 15,000 to 20,000 TCR beta sequences.

Although they were nominally healthy when sampled, donors likely had unrecorded immune exposures. On this clone: Its antigen remains unknown.

The receptor's source is a woman aged 40 to 55 in good health and CMV-seronegative. The specimen sequenced was PBMCs.

The CDR3 reads CASSYQGADGYEQYF. The CDR3 DNA sequence: TGTGCCAGCAGCTATCAGGGGGCCGATGGCTACGAGCAGTACTTC. The chain joins TRBV21-1 to TRBJ2-7; the table's D gene call, TRBD1, was not cross checked with the DNA. TRBV21-1 has pseudogene status. The CDR3 is 15 amino acids.